Listed here are 10 T cell receptor beta chains from one sample, sequenced in a study of blood T cell repertoires in COVID-19. TCRdb keeps only in-frame clones here, not all; method: immunoSEQ multiplex PCR. This sample has roughly 150,000 clones, with around 84% found just once. Input material: peripheral blood. The receptors come from a woman in her forties or fifties in a cohort sampled during active or convalescent COVID-19.

The gene calls are TRBV19 and TRBJ2-2; TRBD2 might be the D (6 bases). The CDR3 contains 17 residues. With 7 bases removed from V and 4 bases from J, the gap between germline ends came to 22 bases. CDR1 and CDR2 from the germline V gene are LNHDA and SQIVND (reference sequence). Here the CDR3 reads CASMEEGLPRVTGELFF. Here the CDR3 DNA reads TGTGCCAGTATGGAAGAGGGACTTCCGAGGGTCACCGGGGAGCTGTTTTTT.

The J gene is TRBJ2-7, the V gene TRBV7-6; 7 nucleotides line up with TRBD1. The trim removed 5 bases at V and 7 bases at J, leaving 8 bases unmatched. CDR3 length: 13 residues. Germline CDR1 is SGHVS and CDR2 is FNYEAQ. CDR3 loop: CASSPTGIGEQYF. CDR3 nucleotides: TGTGCCAGCAGCCCGACAGGGATCGGGGAGCAGTACTTC.

The genes are TRBV18 and TRBJ1-3; 8 nucleotides agree with TRBD1. CDR1 and CDR2 from the germline V gene are KGHSH and LQKENI. With V trimmed by 3 bases and J by 0 bases, 7 bases remained unmatched. The CDR3 covers 17 residues. CDR3 sequence reads: CASSPRLQGASGNTIYF. CDR3 DNA sequence: TGTGCCAGCTCACCCAGGCTCCAGGGGGCCTCTGGAAACACCATATATTTT.

This chain connects TRBV19 to TRBJ1-5; the D gene is possibly TRBD1 (5 bases). Germline assignment: CDR1 LNHDA and CDR2 SQIVND (reference sequence). The CDR3 extends over 14 amino acids. V lost 3 bases, J lost 5 bases, and 11 bases lay in between. In DNA form, the CDR3 reads TGTGCCAGTAGTATGGCAGGGAAGGATCAGCCCCAGCATTTT. This encodes CASSMAGKDQPQHF.

This sequence joins TRBV6-5 and TRBJ2-1; 12 bases align to TRBD2. Germline CDR1 and CDR2: MNHEY and SVGAGI. V trimming: 6 bases; J trimming: 6 bases; junction bases outside the gene matches: 6. CDR3 length: 15 residues. The CDR3, as DNA: TGTGCCAGCAGCTCCCTAGCGGGGGGGATCAATGAGCAGTTCTTC. Translation gives CASSSLAGGINEQFF.

V is TRBV20-1 and J is TRBJ1-6; a weak D match, TRBD1 (6 bases). The germline CDR1 and CDR2 sequences are DFQATT and SNEGSKA (reference sequence). This CDR3 is built from 16 residues. V lost 3 bases and J lost 3, with 15 bases in between. CDR3 amino acids: CSASPHGTRYNSPLHF. Written as DNA, the CDR3 is TGCAGTGCTAGTCCCCACGGGACACGCTATAATTCACCCCTCCACTTT.

The genes are TRBV11-2 and TRBJ1-3, with 8 bases identical to TRBD1. The CDR3 loop spans 14 amino acids. The V gene end was trimmed by 5 bases and the J gene end by 2 bases; junction bases not matched to a gene: 2. The germline V gene has CDR1 SGHAT and CDR2 FQNNGV. The CDR3 DNA reads TGTGCCAGCAGCCAGGACAGGGCTGGAAACACCATATATTTT. The encoded protein is CASSQDRAGNTIYF.

CDR3 nucleotide sequence: TGCGCCAGCAGCCAAGATCGTGGTAGCGGGGGCCCCGGGGAGCTGTTTTTT. It is translated as CASSQDRGSGGPGELFF. The V gene is TRBV4-3, the J gene TRBJ2-2, with 9 bases matching TRBD2. Trimming removed 0 bases from V and 6 bases from J; junction bases left unmatched: 8. Germline V CDR1 and CDR2: LGHNA, YSLEER. The CDR3 consists of 17 residues.

This clone has a handful of counts. The chain couples TRBV19 to TRBJ1-5; a weak D match, TRBD1 (5 bases). CDR3 length: 14 amino acids. The germline CDR1 and CDR2 sequences are LNHDA and SQIVND (reference sequence). The V gene lost 3 bases and the J gene lost 5 bases, with 11 bases spanning the gap. The CDR3 region is CASSIDGTYQPQHF. CDR3 DNA sequence: TGTGCCAGTAGTATTGATGGGACTTATCAGCCCCAGCATTTT.

This clone was recorded once. The V gene is TRBV9, the J gene TRBJ2-2; D remains unclear. Looked up from germline, CDR1 is SGDLS and CDR2 is YYNGEE. The V and J ends lost 1 base and 5 bases respectively, with 6 bases between them. The CDR3 is 13 residues long. The CDR3 nucleotides are TGTGCCAGCAGCGTATTTCTAACCGGGGAGCTGTTTTTT. It translates to CASSVFLTGELFF.